This TCR beta chain is from a study of blood T cell repertoires in COVID-19. In the authors' workflow: From reference gene primer amplification, estimates of nucleated cell counts were derived. Clones were read by immunoSEQ multiplex PCR, and TCRdb kept only the in-frame ones, dropping some. That table furnishes V, J and clone size, whereas the DNA furnished D and trimming. The data contain about 120,000 clones, just under 80% of them singletons. This CDR3 has 15 residues. Germline CDR1 is MNHEY and CDR2 is SVGAGI. The germline V and J ends were trimmed by 2 bases and 4 bases, with 12 bases remaining between them.

Sample: peripheral blood. This chain joins TRBV6-5 and TRBJ2-1, with D maybe TRBD2 (5 bases). The clonotype originates from a man in his 60s with active or convalescent COVID-19. In DNA, the CDR3 is TGTGCCAGCAGTTACGATGCGAGCGGATACAATGAGCAGTTCTTC. It codes for CASSYDASGYNEQFF.